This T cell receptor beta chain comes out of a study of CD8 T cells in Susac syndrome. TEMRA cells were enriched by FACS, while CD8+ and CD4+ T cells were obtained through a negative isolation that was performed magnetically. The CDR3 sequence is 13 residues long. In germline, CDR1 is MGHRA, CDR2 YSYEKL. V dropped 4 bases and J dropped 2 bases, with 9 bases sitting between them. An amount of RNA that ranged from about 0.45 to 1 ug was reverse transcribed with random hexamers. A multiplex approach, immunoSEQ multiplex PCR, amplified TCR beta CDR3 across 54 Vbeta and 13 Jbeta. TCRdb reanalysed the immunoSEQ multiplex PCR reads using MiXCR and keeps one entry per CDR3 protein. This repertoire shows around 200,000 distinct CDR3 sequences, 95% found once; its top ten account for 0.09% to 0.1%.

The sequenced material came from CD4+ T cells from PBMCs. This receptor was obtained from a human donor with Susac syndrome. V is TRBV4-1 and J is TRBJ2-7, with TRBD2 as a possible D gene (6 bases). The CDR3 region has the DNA TGCGCCAGCAGCCGGGGGGAGGCCTACGAGCAGTACTTC. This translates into CASSRGEAYEQYF.